The rows below give T cell receptor beta chains drawn from one sample of a study of blood T cell repertoires in COVID-19. Generated by immunoSEQ multiplex PCR, the TCRdb table keeps only in-frame clones and is missing some. The table includes roughly 400,000 clones, roughly 86% detected once. The sample was peripheral blood. These receptors came from a woman in her fifties or sixties with COVID-19, enrolled during active disease. The CDR3 runs from the conserved cysteine through the conserved F or W. A D gene is named only where the DNA matches it firmly. The size entry is marked missing in some rows and otherwise reads once, few, many or a size class.

clone size: once
V gene: TRBV10-2
D gene: .
J gene: TRBJ2-5
CDR3 protein: CATRSQSETQYF
CDR3 DNA: TGCGCCACCAGGTCACAGTCAGAGACCCAGTACTTC

clone size: .
V gene: TRBV6-5
D gene: .
J gene: TRBJ2-1
CDR3 protein: CASSYAAGSSYNEQFF
CDR3 DNA: TGTGCCAGCAGTTACGCTGCGGGGTCTTCCTACAATGAGCAGTTCTTC

clone size: few
V gene: TRBV6-5
D gene: TRBD1
J gene: TRBJ1-1
CDR3 protein: CASSYYRGSAEAFF
CDR3 DNA: TGTGCCAGCAGTTACTACAGGGGAAGCGCTGAAGCTTTCTTT

clone size: .
V gene: TRBV3-1/TRBV3-2
D gene: TRBD1
J gene: TRBJ2-4
CDR3 protein: CASSRPGQGKNIQYF
CDR3 DNA: TGTGCCAGCAGCCGTCCGGGACAGGGCAAAAACATTCAGTACTTC

clone size: once
V gene: TRBV7-2
D gene: .
J gene: TRBJ1-5
CDR3 protein: CASTRVRGADQPQHF
CDR3 DNA: TGTGCCAGCACACGCGTCCGGGGGGCTGATCAGCCCCAGCATTTT

clone size: .
V gene: TRBV2
D gene: .
J gene: TRBJ1-2
CDR3 protein: CASSEARVANYGYTF
CDR3 DNA: TGTGCCAGCAGTGAGGCCAGGGTAGCTAACTATGGCTACACCTTC

clone size: few
V gene: TRBV15
D gene: .
J gene: TRBJ1-6
CDR3 protein: CATSRPGRAGNSPLHF
CDR3 DNA: TGTGCCACCAGCAGACCCGGGAGGGCGGGAAATTCACCCCTCCACTTT

clone size: .
V gene: TRBV5-6
D gene: TRBD1
J gene: TRBJ2-3
CDR3 protein: CASSRQGATQYF
CDR3 DNA: TGTGCCAGCAGCCGACAGGGGGCGACGCAGTATTTT

clone size: .
V gene: TRBV19
D gene: .
J gene: TRBJ1-5
CDR3 protein: CASSRGPVGVVPQHF
CDR3 DNA: TGTGCCAGTAGCAGGGGACCGGTCGGGGTGGTGCCCCAGCATTTT

clone size: once
V gene: TRBV9
D gene: .
J gene: TRBJ1-3
CDR3 protein: CASSVEGNGGNTIYF
CDR3 DNA: TGTGCCAGCAGCGTGGAGGGAAACGGTGGAAACACCATATATTTT

clone size: .
V gene: TRBV7-2
D gene: .
J gene: TRBJ1-1
CDR3 protein: CASSRTRNTEAFF
CDR3 DNA: TGTGCCAGCAGTCGTACAAGGAACACTGAAGCTTTCTTT

clone size: .
V gene: TRBV29-1
D gene: .
J gene: TRBJ2-7
CDR3 protein: CSVLPKTGLLYEQYF
CDR3 DNA: TGCAGCGTCCTCCCCAAGACAGGTTTACTCTACGAGCAGTACTTC

clone size: .
V gene: TRBV19
D gene: .
J gene: TRBJ1-5
CDR3 protein: CASSDMYQPQHF
CDR3 DNA: TGTGCCAGTTCCGACATGTATCAGCCCCAGCATTTT

clone size: .
V gene: TRBV5-8
D gene: .
J gene: TRBJ2-7
CDR3 protein: CASSQTSSPSSYEQYF
CDR3 DNA: TGTGCCAGCAGCCAGACTAGTTCCCCGAGCTCCTACGAGCAGTACTTC

clone size: .
V gene: TRBV5-1
D gene: TRBD1
J gene: TRBJ2-1
CDR3 protein: CASSPGTGRNEQFF
CDR3 DNA: TGCGCCAGCAGCCCCGGGACAGGGAGGAATGAGCAGTTCTTC

clone size: .
V gene: TRBV7-9
D gene: .
J gene: TRBJ1-6
CDR3 protein: CASSLAGANSPLHF
CDR3 DNA: TGTGCCAGCAGCTTGGCGGGGGCCAATTCACCCCTCCACTTT

clone size: .
V gene: TRBV2
D gene: .
J gene: TRBJ2-4
CDR3 protein: CASRSAPGKNIQYF
CDR3 DNA: TGTGCCAGCAGGTCGGCTCCGGGAAAAAACATTCAGTACTTC

clone size: .
V gene: TRBV28
D gene: .
J gene: TRBJ1-2
CDR3 protein: CASSTDYGGYTF
CDR3 DNA: TGTGCCAGCAGTACTGACTACGGGGGCTACACCTTC

clone size: .
V gene: TRBV19
D gene: TRBD1
J gene: TRBJ1-5
CDR3 protein: CASSWGQNSNQPQHF
CDR3 DNA: TGTGCCAGTAGTTGGGGACAGAATAGCAATCAGCCCCAGCATTTT

clone size: .
V gene: TRBV30
D gene: .
J gene: TRBJ1-4
CDR3 protein: CAWSFGVGNEKLFF
CDR3 DNA: TGTGCCTGGAGTTTCGGGGTTGGAAATGAAAAACTGTTTTTT

clone size: once
V gene: TRBV6-5
D gene: TRBD1
J gene: TRBJ2-7
CDR3 protein: CASRKQGAPYEQYF
CDR3 DNA: TGTGCCAGCAGGAAACAGGGGGCGCCGTACGAGCAGTACTTC

clone size: .
V gene: TRBV3-1/TRBV3-2
D gene: .
J gene: TRBJ1-2
CDR3 protein: CASSQVIPQGSYGYTF
CDR3 DNA: TGTGCCAGCAGCCAAGTGATTCCCCAGGGTAGCTATGGCTACACCTTC

clone size: .
V gene: TRBV10-1
D gene: TRBD2
J gene: TRBJ2-1
CDR3 protein: CASSESGTSGLYEQFF
CDR3 DNA: TGCGCCAGCAGTGAGTCCGGGACTAGCGGGTTATATGAGCAGTTCTTC

clone size: .
V gene: TRBV19
D gene: .
J gene: TRBJ1-1
CDR3 protein: CASSTTPGNSNTEAFF
CDR3 DNA: TGTGCCAGTAGTACCACCCCAGGAAACTCTAACACTGAAGCTTTCTTT

clone size: .
V gene: TRBV25-1
D gene: TRBD1
J gene: TRBJ1-2
CDR3 protein: CASSGGQGEGYTF
CDR3 DNA: TGTGCCAGCAGTGGTGGACAGGGAGAAGGCTACACCTTC

clone size: .
V gene: TRBV5-1
D gene: .
J gene: TRBJ2-1
CDR3 protein: CASSSNGGRGEDEQFF
CDR3 DNA: TGCGCCAGCAGCTCCAATGGGGGCAGGGGTGAGGATGAGCAGTTCTTC

clone size: .
V gene: TRBV5-8
D gene: TRBD2
J gene: TRBJ2-5
CDR3 protein: CASSGREAAQETQYF
CDR3 DNA: TGTGCCAGCAGCGGCCGGGAGGCAGCCCAAGAGACCCAGTACTTC

clone size: .
V gene: TRBV5-8
D gene: TRBD1
J gene: TRBJ1-6
CDR3 protein: CASSLEIRTGSSPLHF
CDR3 DNA: TGTGCCAGCAGCTTGGAGATTAGGACAGGGTCTTCACCCCTCCACTTT

clone size: .
V gene: TRBV27
D gene: TRBD1
J gene: TRBJ1-1
CDR3 protein: CASATLQGSAEAFF
CDR3 DNA: TGTGCCAGCGCCACGCTACAGGGGAGCGCTGAAGCTTTCTTT

clone size: .
V gene: TRBV19
D gene: TRBD2
J gene: TRBJ2-5
CDR3 protein: CASSPAGVGETQYF
CDR3 DNA: TGTGCCAGTAGTCCAGCGGGAGTAGGGGAGACCCAGTACTTC

clone size: .
V gene: TRBV5-1
D gene: .
J gene: TRBJ2-1
CDR3 protein: CASNRIPNEREQFF
CDR3 DNA: TGCGCCAGCAACAGGATTCCTAACGAGCGTGAGCAGTTCTTC

clone size: .
V gene: TRBV5-4
D gene: TRBD2
J gene: TRBJ2-7
CDR3 protein: CASSLAGGLAGYEQYF
CDR3 DNA: TGTGCCAGCAGCTTGGCCGGGGGACTAGCGGGTTACGAGCAGTACTTC

clone size: .
V gene: TRBV25-1
D gene: TRBD1
J gene: TRBJ1-5
CDR3 protein: CASRRTGSNQPQHF
CDR3 DNA: TGTGCCAGCAGGCGGACAGGTAGCAATCAGCCCCAGCATTTT

clone size: .
V gene: TRBV6-1
D gene: .
J gene: TRBJ2-3
CDR3 protein: CASSDRGQTDDTQYF
CDR3 DNA: TGTGCCAGCAGTGACAGGGGCCAGACCGACGATACGCAGTATTTT

clone size: .
V gene: TRBV7-2
D gene: .
J gene: TRBJ1-3
CDR3 protein: CASSLTMRQASSGNTIYF
CDR3 DNA: TGTGCCAGCAGCTTAACAATGAGACAGGCTTCGTCTGGAAACACCATATATTTT

clone size: once
V gene: TRBV5-4
D gene: TRBD2
J gene: TRBJ2-3
CDR3 protein: CASSWSGGPSTDTQYF
CDR3 DNA: TGTGCCAGCAGCTGGAGCGGGGGGCCTAGCACAGATACGCAGTATTTT

clone size: .
V gene: TRBV6-5
D gene: TRBD1
J gene: TRBJ1-5
CDR3 protein: CASAGGDSQPQHF
CDR3 DNA: TGTGCCAGCGCAGGGGGTGATAGTCAGCCCCAGCATTTT

clone size: few
V gene: TRBV5-8
D gene: TRBD1
J gene: TRBJ2-1
CDR3 protein: CASRWTGGSYNEQFF
CDR3 DNA: TGTGCCAGCAGATGGACAGGGGGATCCTACAATGAGCAGTTCTTC

clone size: few
V gene: TRBV5-1
D gene: .
J gene: TRBJ2-1
CDR3 protein: CASSSQPATSYNEQFF
CDR3 DNA: TGCGCCAGCAGCTCCCAACCCGCTACCTCCTACAATGAGCAGTTCTTC

clone size: .
V gene: TRBV15
D gene: TRBD1
J gene: TRBJ2-5
CDR3 protein: CATSARDRGGETQYF
CDR3 DNA: TGTGCCACCAGCGCCCGGGACAGGGGAGGAGAGACCCAGTACTTC

clone size: .
V gene: TRBV30
D gene: .
J gene: TRBJ1-1
CDR3 protein: CAWSPTRSKAFF
CDR3 DNA: TGTGCCTGGAGTCCAACCCGGAGTAAAGCTTTCTTT

clone size: .
V gene: TRBV19
D gene: .
J gene: TRBJ1-2
CDR3 protein: CASSIRTPTNYGYTF
CDR3 DNA: TGTGCCAGTAGTATAAGGACACCCACTAACTATGGCTACACCTTC

clone size: once
V gene: TRBV19
D gene: .
J gene: TRBJ1-2
CDR3 protein: CASRPAGYYGYTF
CDR3 DNA: TGTGCCAGTAGACCGGCAGGTTACTATGGCTACACCTTC

clone size: .
V gene: TRBV30
D gene: .
J gene: TRBJ1-5
CDR3 protein: CAWSARGDQPQHF
CDR3 DNA: TGTGCCTGGAGTGCCCGCGGGGATCAGCCCCAGCATTTT

clone size: .
V gene: TRBV10-3
D gene: TRBD1
J gene: TRBJ2-7
CDR3 protein: CATSPRGIDYEQYF
CDR3 DNA: TGTGCCACCAGCCCCAGGGGGATCGACTACGAGCAGTACTTC